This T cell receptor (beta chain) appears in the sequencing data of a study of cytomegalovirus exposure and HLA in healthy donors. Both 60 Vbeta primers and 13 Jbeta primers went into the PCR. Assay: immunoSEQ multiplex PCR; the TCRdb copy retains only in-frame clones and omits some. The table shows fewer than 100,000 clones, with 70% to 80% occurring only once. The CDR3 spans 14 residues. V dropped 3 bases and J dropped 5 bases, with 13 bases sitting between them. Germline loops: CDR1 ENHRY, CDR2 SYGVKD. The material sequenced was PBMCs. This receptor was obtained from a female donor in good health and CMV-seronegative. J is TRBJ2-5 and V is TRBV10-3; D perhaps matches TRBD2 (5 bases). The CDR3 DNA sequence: TGTGCCATCAGTGACTGGGAGAACGTGGAGACCCAGTACTTC. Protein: CAISDWENVETQYF.